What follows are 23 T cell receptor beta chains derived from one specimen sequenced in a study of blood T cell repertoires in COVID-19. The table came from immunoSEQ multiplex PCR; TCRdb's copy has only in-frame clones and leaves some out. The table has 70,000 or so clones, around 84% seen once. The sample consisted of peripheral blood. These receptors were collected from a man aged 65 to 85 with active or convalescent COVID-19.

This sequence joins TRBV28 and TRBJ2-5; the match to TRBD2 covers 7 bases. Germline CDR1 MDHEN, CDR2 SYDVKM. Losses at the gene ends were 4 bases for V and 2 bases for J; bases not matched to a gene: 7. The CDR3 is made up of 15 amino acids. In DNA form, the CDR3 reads TGTGCCAGCAGTTCGCCCGGGAGGCCACAAGAGACCCAGTACTTC. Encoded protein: CASSSPGRPQETQYF.

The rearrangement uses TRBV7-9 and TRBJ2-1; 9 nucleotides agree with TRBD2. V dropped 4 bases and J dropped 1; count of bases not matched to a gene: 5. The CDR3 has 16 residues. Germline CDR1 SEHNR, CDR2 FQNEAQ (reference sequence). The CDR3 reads CASSSLAGFSYNEQFF. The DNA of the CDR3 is TGTGCCAGCAGCTCACTAGCGGGCTTTTCCTACAATGAGCAGTTCTTC. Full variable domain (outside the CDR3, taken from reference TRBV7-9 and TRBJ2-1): DTGVSQNPRHKITKRGQNVTFRCDPISEHNRLYWYRQTLGQGPEFLTYFQNEAQLEKSRLLSDRFSAERPKGSFSTLEIQRTEQGDSAMYLCASSSLAGFSYNEQFFGPGTRLTVL.

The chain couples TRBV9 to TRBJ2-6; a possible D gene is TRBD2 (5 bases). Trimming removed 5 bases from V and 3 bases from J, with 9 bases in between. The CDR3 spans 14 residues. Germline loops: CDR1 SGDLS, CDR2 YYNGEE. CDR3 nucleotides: TGTGCCAGCAGGGAGGAATATGGGGCCAACGTCCTGACTTTC. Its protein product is CASREEYGANVLTF.

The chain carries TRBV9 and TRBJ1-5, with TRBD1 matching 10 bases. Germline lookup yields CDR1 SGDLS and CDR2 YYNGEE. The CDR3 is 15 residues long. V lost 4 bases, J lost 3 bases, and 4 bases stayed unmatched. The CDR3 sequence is CASSPGTGVNQPQHF. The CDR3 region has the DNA TGTGCCAGCAGCCCCGGGACAGGGGTCAATCAGCCCCAGCATTTT.

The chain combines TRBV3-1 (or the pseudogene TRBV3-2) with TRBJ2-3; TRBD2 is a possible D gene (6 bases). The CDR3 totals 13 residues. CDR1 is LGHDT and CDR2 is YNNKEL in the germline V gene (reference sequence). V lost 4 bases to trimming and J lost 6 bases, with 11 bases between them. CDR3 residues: CASSPGSLDTQYF. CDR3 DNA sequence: TGTGCCAGCAGCCCCGGGAGTTTGGATACGCAGTATTTT.

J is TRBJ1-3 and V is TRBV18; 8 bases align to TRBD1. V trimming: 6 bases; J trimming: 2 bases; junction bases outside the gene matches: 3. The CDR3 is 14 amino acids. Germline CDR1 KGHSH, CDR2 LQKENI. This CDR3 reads CASSSTGAGNTIYF. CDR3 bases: TGTGCCAGCTCGTCGACAGGGGCTGGAAACACCATATATTTT.

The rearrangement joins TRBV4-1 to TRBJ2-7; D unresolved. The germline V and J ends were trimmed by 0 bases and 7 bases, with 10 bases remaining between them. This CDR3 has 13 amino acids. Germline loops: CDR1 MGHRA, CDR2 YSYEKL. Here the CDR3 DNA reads TGCGCCAGCAGCCAAGATCGATGGCGGGAGCAGTACTTC. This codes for CASSQDRWREQYF.

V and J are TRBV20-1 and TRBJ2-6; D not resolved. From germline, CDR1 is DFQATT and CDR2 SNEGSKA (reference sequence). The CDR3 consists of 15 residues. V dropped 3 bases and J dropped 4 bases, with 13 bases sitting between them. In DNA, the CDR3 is TGCAGTGCTAGTGGAAACGCGGCAGGGGCCAACGTCCTGACTTTC. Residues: CSASGNAAGANVLTF.

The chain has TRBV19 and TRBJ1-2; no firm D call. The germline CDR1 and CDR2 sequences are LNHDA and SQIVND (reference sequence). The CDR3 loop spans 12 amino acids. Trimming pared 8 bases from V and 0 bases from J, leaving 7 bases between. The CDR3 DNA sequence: TGTGCCAGTCGGAGAGCTAACTATGGCTACACCTTC. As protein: CASRRANYGYTF.

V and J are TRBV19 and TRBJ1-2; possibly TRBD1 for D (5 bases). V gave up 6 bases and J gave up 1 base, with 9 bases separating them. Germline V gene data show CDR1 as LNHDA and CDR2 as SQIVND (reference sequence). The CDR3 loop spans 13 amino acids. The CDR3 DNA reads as TGTGCCAGTAGACAGGTCTATAACTATGGCTACACCTTC. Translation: CASRQVYNYGYTF.

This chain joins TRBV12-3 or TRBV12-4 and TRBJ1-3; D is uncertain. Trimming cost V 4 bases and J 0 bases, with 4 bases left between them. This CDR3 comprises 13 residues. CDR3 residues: CASSSGSGNTIYF. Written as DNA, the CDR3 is TGTGCCAGCAGTTCCGGCTCTGGAAACACCATATATTTT.

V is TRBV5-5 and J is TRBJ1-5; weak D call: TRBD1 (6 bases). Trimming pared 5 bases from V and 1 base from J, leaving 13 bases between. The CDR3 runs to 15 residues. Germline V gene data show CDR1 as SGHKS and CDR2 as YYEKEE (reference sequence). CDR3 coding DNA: TGTGCCAGCAGTACGCAGGGGATAAGCAATCAGCCCCAGCATTTT. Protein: CASSTQGISNQPQHF.

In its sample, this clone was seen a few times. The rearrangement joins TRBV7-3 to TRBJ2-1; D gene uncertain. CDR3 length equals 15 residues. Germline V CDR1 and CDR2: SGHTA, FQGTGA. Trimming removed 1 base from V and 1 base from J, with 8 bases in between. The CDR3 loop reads CASSLNLVSYNEQFF. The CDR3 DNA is TGTGCCAGCAGCTTAAACCTAGTTTCCTACAATGAGCAGTTCTTC.

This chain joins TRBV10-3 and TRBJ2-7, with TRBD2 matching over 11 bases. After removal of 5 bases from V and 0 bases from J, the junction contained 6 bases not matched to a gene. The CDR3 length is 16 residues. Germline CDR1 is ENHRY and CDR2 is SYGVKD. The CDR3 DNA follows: TGTGCCATCAGTAGGTCCGGGACTAGCGGCTCCTACGAGCAGTACTTC. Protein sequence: CAISRSGTSGSYEQYF.

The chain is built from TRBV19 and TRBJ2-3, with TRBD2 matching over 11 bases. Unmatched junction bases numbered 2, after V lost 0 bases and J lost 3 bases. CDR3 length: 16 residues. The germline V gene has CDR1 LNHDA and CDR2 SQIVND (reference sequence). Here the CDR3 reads CASSIEASGRTDTQYF. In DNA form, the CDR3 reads TGTGCCAGTAGTATAGAGGCTAGCGGGAGGACAGATACGCAGTATTTT. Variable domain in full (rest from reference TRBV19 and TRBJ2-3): DGGITQSPKYLFRKEGQNVTLSCEQNLNHDAMYWYRQDPGQGLRLIYYSQIVNDFQKGDIAEGYSVSREKKESFPLTVTSAQKNPTAFYLCASSIEASGRTDTQYFGPGTRLTVL.

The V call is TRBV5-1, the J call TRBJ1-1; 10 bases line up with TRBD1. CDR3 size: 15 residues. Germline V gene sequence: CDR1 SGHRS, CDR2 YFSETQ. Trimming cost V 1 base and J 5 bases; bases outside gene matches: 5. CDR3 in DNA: TGCGCCAGCAGCTTGAGGGGACAGGGGTTGACTGAAGCTTTCTTT. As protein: CASSLRGQGLTEAFF.

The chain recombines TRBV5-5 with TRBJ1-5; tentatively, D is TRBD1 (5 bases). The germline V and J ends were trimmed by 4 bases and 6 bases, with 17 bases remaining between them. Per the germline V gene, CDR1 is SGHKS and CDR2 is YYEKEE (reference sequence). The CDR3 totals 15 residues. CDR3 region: CASSMTASNGQPQHF. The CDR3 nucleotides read TGTGCCAGCAGCATGACAGCGTCAAATGGTCAGCCCCAGCATTTT.

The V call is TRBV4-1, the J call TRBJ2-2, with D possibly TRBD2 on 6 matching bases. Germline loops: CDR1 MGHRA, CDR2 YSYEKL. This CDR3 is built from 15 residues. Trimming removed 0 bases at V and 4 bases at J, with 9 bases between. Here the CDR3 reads CASSQDQGGTGELFF. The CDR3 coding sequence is TGCGCCAGCAGCCAAGATCAGGGAGGCACCGGGGAGCTGTTTTTT.

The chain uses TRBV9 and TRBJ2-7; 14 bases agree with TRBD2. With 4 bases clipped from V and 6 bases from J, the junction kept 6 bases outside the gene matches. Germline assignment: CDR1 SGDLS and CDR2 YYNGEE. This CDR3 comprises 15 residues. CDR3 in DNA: TGTGCCAGCAGCTCGAGACTAGCGGGAGGGGTCGAGCAGTACTTC. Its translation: CASSSRLAGGVEQYF.

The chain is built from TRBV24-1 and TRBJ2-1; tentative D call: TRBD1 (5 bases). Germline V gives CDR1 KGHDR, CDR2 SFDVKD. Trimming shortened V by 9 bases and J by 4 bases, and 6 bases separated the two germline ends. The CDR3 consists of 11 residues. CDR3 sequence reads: CATGQYNEQFF. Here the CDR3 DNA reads TGTGCCACCGGACAATACAATGAGCAGTTCTTC.

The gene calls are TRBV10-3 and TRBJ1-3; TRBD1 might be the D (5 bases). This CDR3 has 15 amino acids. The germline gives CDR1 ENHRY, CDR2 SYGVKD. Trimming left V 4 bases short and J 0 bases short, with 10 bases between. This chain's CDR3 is CAISGGRASGNTIYF. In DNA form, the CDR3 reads TGTGCCATCAGTGGGGGCAGAGCCTCTGGAAACACCATATATTTT.

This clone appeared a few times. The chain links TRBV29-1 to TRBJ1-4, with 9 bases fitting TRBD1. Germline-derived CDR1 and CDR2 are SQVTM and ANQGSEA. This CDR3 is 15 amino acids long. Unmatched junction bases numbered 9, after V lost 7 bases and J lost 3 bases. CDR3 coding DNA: TGCAGCGCTCGGGACAGGGCTTTGTCTAATGAAAAACTGTTTTTT. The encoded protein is CSARDRALSNEKLFF. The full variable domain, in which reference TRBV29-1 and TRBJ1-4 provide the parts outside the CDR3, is SAVISQKPSRDICQRGTSLTIQCQVDSQVTMMFWYRQQPGQSLTLIATANQGSEATYESGFVIDKFPISRPNLTFSTLTVSNMSPEDSSIYLCSARDRALSNEKLFFGSGTQLSVL.

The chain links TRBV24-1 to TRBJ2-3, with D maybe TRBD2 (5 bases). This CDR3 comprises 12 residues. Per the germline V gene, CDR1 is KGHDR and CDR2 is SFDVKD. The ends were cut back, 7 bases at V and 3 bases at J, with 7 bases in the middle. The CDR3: CATSGGTDTQYF. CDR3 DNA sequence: TGTGCCACCAGCGGAGGTACAGATACGCAGTATTTT.